This T cell receptor (beta chain) was captured by sequencing in a study of T cell responses to AZD1222 COVID-19 vaccine. Study conclusions and caveats: Repertoires were sampled only after the peak T cell response. At baseline, seropositivity was found in only a handful of AZD1222 recipients. The donor group comprised mostly white British people and more females; the analysis possibly underestimated clonal diversity. Per reports, nearly half of all spike-specific TCRs target regions that are unmutated in variants.

About this clone: What it binds is unknown.

This CDR3 spans 15 amino acids. V lost 5 bases to trimming and J lost 9 bases, with 20 bases between them. The germline CDR1 and CDR2 sequences are SGHTA and FQGNSA. Using immunoSEQ multiplex PCR, the repertoire was profiled, and TCRdb retains in-frame clones only, with some absent. The repertoire holds about 130,000 clones, about nine tenths seen once, with around a tenth in the top ten. The chain combines TRBV7-2 with TRBJ2-1; possibly TRBD1 for D (6 bases). The receptor was isolated from an adult who received the AZD1222 COVID-19 vaccine. The sequencing used peripheral blood, collected 28 days after the second AZD1222 dose. The CDR3 DNA reads TGTGCCAGCAGCCCAAGGGGGACCACGAGGGGTGAGCAGTTCTTC. Amino acid sequence: CASSPRGTTRGEQFF.